The next 3 T cell receptor beta chains were all read from a single sample in a study of T cells in Graves' hyperthyroidism and ophthalmopathy. RNA transcripts served as the template for amplifying TCR beta CDR3 regions. In the first-round RT-PCR of the TCR CDR3, the HTBI primer set was used. TCRdb reprocessed the multiplex PCR reads with MiXCR, giving one entry per CDR3 protein. The table lists 490,000 or so distinct CDR3 sequences, approximately 23% of them singletons. Sequencing used blood. The receptor set was obtained from a woman between 65 and 79 years old with Graves' ophthalmopathy.

The J gene is TRBJ1-5, the V gene TRBV5-5; D is uncertain. The CDR3 runs 16 residues. The germline CDR1 and CDR2 sequences are SGHKS and YYEKEE (reference sequence). Trimming pared 0 bases from V and 2 bases from J, leaving 12 bases between. In DNA form, the CDR3 reads TGTGCCAGCAGCTTGGCAGGCCTAAAAGGCAATCAGCCCCAGCATTTT. This translates into CASSLAGLKGNQPQHF.

The sample holds a few counts of this clonotype. V gene TRBV20-1 combines with J gene TRBJ1-6; D might be TRBD1 (6 bases). The CDR3 is 13 residues long. The ends were cut back, 6 bases at V and 7 bases at J, with 13 bases in the middle. Per germline, CDR1 DFQATT and CDR2 SNEGSKA (reference sequence). The CDR3 sequence: CSAKDSLNSPLHF. CDR3 DNA sequence: TGCAGTGCCAAGGACAGCTTAAATTCACCCCTCCACTTT.

This clonotype was detected ten times or more. The rearrangement uses TRBV12-3 or TRBV12-4 and TRBJ2-5; no reliable D call. V was shortened by 3 bases and J by 4 bases, with 12 bases between the two germline ends. CDR3 length equals 14 residues. The CDR3 DNA sequence: TGTGCCAGCAGTTTTGCTGGGCTTCGAGAGACCCAGTACTTC. This translates into CASSFAGLRETQYF.